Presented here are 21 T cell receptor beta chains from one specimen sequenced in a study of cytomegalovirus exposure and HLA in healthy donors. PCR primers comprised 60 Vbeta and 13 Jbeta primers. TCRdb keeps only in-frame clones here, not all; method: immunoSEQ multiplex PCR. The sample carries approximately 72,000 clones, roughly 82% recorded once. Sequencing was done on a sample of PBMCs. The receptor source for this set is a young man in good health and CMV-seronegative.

In DNA, the CDR3 is TGCGCCAGCAGTGAGTCAGGGGGGGACATTCAGTACTTC. Translation: CASSESGGDIQYF. This sequence joins TRBV10-1 and TRBJ2-4; maybe TRBD2 (7 bases). This CDR3 contains 13 residues. V gave up 0 bases and J gave up 8 bases, with 8 bases separating them. CDR1 WNHNN and CDR2 SYGVQD come from the germline V gene (reference sequence).

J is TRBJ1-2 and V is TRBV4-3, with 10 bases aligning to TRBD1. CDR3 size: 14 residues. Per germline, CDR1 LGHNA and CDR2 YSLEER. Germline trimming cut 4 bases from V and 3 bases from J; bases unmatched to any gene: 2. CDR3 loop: CASSPGTGDYGYTF. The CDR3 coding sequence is TGCGCCAGCAGCCCCGGGACAGGGGACTATGGCTACACCTTC.

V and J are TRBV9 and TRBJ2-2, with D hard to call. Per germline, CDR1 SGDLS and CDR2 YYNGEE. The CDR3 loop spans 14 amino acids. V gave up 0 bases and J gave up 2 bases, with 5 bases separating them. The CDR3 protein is CASSVAVNTGELFF. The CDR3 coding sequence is TGTGCCAGCAGCGTAGCGGTTAACACCGGGGAGCTGTTTTTT.

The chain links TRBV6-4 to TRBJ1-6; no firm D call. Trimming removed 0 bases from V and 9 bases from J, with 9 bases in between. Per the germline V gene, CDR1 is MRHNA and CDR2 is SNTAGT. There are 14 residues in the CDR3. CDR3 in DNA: TGTGCCAGCAGTGACTCATCGGCAGGTTCACCCCTCCACTTT. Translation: CASSDSSAGSPLHF.

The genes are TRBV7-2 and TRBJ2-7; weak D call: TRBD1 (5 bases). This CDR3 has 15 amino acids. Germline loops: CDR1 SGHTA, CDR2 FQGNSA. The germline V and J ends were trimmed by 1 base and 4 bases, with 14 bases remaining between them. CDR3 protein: CASSLGPTGWYEQYF. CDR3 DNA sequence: TGTGCCAGCAGCTTAGGGCCAACAGGTTGGTACGAGCAGTACTTC.

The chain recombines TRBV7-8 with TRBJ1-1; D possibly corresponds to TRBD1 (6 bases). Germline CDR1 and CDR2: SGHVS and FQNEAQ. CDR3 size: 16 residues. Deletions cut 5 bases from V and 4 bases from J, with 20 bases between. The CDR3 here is CASSLRNTGLSTEAFF. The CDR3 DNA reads TGTGCCAGCAGCCTTCGAAATACAGGGTTGAGCACTGAAGCTTTCTTT.

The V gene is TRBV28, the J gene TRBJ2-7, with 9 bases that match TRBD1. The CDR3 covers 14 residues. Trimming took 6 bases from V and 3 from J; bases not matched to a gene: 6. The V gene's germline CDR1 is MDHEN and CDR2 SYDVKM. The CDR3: CASRRTGDLYEQYF. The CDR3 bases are TGTGCCAGCAGGCGGACAGGGGACCTCTACGAGCAGTACTTC.

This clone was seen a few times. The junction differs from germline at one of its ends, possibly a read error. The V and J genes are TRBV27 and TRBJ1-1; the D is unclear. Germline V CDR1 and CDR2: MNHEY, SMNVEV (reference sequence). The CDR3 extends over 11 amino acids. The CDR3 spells CASRRNAEAFF. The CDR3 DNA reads TGTGCCAGCAGGCGGAACGCTGAAGCTTTCTTT.

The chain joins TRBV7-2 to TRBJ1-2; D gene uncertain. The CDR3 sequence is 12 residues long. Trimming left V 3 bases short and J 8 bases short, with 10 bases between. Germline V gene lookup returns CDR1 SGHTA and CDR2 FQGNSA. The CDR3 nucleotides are TGTGCCAGCAGCTTCCGCGGGTCCGGCTACACCTTC. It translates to CASSFRGSGYTF.

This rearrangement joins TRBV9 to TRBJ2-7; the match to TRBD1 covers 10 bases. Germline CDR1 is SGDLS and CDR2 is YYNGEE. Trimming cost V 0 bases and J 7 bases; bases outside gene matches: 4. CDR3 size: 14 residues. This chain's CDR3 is CASSVAGTGEEQYF. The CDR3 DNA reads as TGTGCCAGCAGCGTAGCTGGGACAGGGGAGGAGCAGTACTTC.

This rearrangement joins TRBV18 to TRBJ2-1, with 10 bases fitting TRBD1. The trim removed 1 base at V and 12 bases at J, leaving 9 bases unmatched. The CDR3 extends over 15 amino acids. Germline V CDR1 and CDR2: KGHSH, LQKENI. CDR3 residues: CASSPRDRGQDRQFF. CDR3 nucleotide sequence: TGTGCCAGCTCACCACGGGACAGGGGTCAAGACCGGCAGTTCTTC.

CDR3 DNA sequence: TGTGCCAGCAGCCCTCTAGCGGGAGGCGCCTCCTACAATGAGCAGTTCTTC. Protein: CASSPLAGGASYNEQFF. V usage is TRBV5-8 and J usage is TRBJ2-1; 11 bases match TRBD2. V shed 4 bases, J shed 0 bases, and the junction held 6 bases outside the gene matches. The CDR3 is 17 residues long. Germline V CDR1 and CDR2: SGHTS, YDEGEE.

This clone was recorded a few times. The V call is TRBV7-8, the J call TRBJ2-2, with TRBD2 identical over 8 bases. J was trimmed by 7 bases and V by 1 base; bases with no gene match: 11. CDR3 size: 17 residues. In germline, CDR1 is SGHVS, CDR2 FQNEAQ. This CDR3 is CASSLESGRALGGELFF. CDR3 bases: TGTGCCAGCAGCTTAGAATCCGGGAGGGCCCTCGGCGGGGAGCTGTTTTTT.

The CDR3 DNA sequence: TGCGCCAGCAGCTTGGGGGAGAGAAGAAACACCATATATTTT. Protein sequence: CASSLGERRNTIYF. V is TRBV5-1 and J is TRBJ1-3; D not certain. Between the trimmed V and J ends, which lost 0 bases and 5 bases, there was a span of 9 bases. This CDR3 has 14 residues. Germline V gene data show CDR1 as SGHRS and CDR2 as YFSETQ.

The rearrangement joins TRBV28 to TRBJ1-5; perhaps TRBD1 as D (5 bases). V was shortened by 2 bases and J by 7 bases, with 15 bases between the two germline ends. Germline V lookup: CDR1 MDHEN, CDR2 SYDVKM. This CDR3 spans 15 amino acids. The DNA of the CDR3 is TGTGCCAGCAGTTTAAAGGGCCTCCGGGGGCAGCCCCAGCATTTT. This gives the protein CASSLKGLRGQPQHF.

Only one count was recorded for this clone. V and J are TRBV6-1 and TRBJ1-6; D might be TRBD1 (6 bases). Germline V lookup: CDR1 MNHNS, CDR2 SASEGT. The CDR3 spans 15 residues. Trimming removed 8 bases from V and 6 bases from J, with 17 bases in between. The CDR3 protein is CASGGGPTPNSPLHF. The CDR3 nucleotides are TGTGCCAGCGGGGGCGGCCCCACACCTAATTCACCCCTCCACTTT.

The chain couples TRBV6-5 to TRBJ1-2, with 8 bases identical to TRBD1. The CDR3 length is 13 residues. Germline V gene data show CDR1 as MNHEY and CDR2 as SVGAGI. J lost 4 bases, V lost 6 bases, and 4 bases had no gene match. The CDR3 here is CASRLRGLYGYTF. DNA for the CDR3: TGTGCCAGCAGACTCAGGGGGCTCTATGGCTACACCTTC.

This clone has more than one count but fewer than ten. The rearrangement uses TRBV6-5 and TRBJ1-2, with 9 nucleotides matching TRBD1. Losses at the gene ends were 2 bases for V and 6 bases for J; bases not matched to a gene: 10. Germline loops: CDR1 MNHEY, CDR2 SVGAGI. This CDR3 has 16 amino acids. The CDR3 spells CASSYLSGQGIHGYTF. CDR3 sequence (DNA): TGTGCCAGCAGTTACCTATCGGGACAGGGAATTCATGGCTACACCTTC.

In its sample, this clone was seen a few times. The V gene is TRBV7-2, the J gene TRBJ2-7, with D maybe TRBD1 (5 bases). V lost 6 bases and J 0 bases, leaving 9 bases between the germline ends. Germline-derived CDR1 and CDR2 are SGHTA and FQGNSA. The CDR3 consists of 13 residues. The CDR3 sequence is CASRDTLSYEQYF. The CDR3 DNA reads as TGTGCCAGCAGGGACACCCTCTCCTACGAGCAGTACTTC.

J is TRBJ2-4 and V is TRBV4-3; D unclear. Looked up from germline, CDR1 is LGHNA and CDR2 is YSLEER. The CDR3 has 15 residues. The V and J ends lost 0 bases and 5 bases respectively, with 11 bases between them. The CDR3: CASSQDTTAENIQYF. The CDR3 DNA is TGCGCCAGCAGCCAAGATACCACGGCGGAAAACATTCAGTACTTC.

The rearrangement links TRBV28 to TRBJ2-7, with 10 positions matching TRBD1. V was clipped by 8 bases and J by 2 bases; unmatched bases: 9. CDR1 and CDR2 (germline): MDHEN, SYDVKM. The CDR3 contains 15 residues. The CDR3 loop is CASAAPGTGAYEQYF. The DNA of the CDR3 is TGTGCCAGCGCCGCCCCCGGGACAGGGGCCTACGAGCAGTACTTC.